Here is one T cell receptor (beta chain) with its context. This sample is part of a study of T cell changes during pregnancy in multiple sclerosis. Some clones are missing from TCRdb's copy, which holds only in-frame ones; the method was immunoSEQ multiplex PCR. The table has 55,000 to 75,000 clones, around 91% seen once. V was cut by 4 bases and J by 8 bases, with 18 bases left in between. Germline CDR1 reads SGHRS; CDR2 reads YFSETQ. CDR3 length: 14 residues. This rearrangement joins TRBV5-1 to TRBJ1-1; D is possibly TRBD1 (5 bases). Sequencing was performed on peripheral blood, taken in the third trimester of pregnancy. The receptor was isolated from a female donor in good health, enrolled as a control in a pregnancy study. CDR3 DNA sequence: TGCGCCAGCAGCCCCGACTTCGGGGGAACCGAAGCTTTCTTT. This translates into CASSPDFGGTEAFF.